These 22 T cell receptor beta chains share one sample of origin, sequenced in a study of a mutant IDH1 vaccine in newly diagnosed glioma. Antigens for these TCRs are unknown. The protocol was immunoSEQ multiplex PCR, while the TCRdb copy is restricted to in-frame clones and leaves out a portion. The sample has about 50,000 clones; 70% to 85% are singletons. The time point was: week 47, end of study. The content of each vaccine dose was 300 ug of mutant IDH1 20-mer peptide, and topical imiquimod accompanied it. Specimen: PBMCs, collected from a glioma patient whose treatment included an IDH1 peptide vaccine. These receptors originate from a woman in her 30s with glioma. Some clones in this sample may be carry-over from other donors' samples.

The CDR3 is CASSVGGLVRLGYTF. The CDR3 nucleotides are TGTGCCAGCAGCGTGGGGGGACTTGTTAGGCTAGGCTACACCTTC. J is TRBJ1-2 and V is TRBV5-4; D perhaps matches TRBD1 (5 bases). Germline values: CDR1 SGHNT, CDR2 YYREEE (reference sequence). The CDR3 contains 15 residues. V was pared by 4 bases and J by 8 bases, with 21 bases between.

In this sample, this clone turned up a few times. The chain couples TRBV6-1 to TRBJ1-5; D is unresolved. The CDR3 extends over 13 amino acids. CDR1 and CDR2 from the germline V gene are MNHNS and SASEGT. V lost 1 base to trimming and J lost 2 bases, with 3 bases between them. CDR3 DNA: TGTGCCAGCAGTGAAGGGGGCAATCAGCCCCAGCATTTT. As protein: CASSEGGNQPQHF.

The gene calls are TRBV27 and TRBJ2-7; D remains unclear. The V end lost 2 bases, the J end lost 0 bases, and 11 bases lay between the germline ends. CDR1 and CDR2 from the germline V gene are MNHEY and SMNVEV (reference sequence). The CDR3 spans 15 residues. In DNA, the CDR3 is TGTGCCAGCAGTTTAAGCTTCGGCGGCTCCTACGAGCAGTACTTC. Translation: CASSLSFGGSYEQYF.

The chain employs TRBV18 and TRBJ2-2, with D maybe TRBD1 (5 bases). The V and J ends lost 2 bases and 7 bases respectively, with 14 bases between them. CDR3 length equals 15 residues. CDR1 is KGHSH and CDR2 is LQKENI in the germline V gene. As DNA, the CDR3 is TGTGCCAGCTCACCAGGGCAGGGTGAGGTCGGGGAGCTGTTTTTT. It encodes CASSPGQGEVGELFF.

The chain links TRBV11-2 to TRBJ2-1; perhaps TRBD1 as D (6 bases). V gave up 3 bases and J gave up 6 bases, with 24 bases separating them. The CDR3 totals 18 residues. In germline, CDR1 is SGHAT, CDR2 FQNNGV. CDR3 sequence: CASSLGWIGRGNVNEQFF. The CDR3 DNA is TGTGCCAGCAGCTTGGGTTGGATAGGCAGGGGTAATGTCAATGAGCAGTTCTTC.

CDR3 sequence (DNA): TGTGCCATCAGTGAGCCGGGACAGGGGGCGCAGGGCTACACCTTC. The encoded protein is CAISEPGQGAQGYTF. This rearrangement joins TRBV10-3 to TRBJ1-2; 12 bases fit TRBD1. The germline V gene encodes CDR1 ENHRY and CDR2 SYGVKD. The CDR3 has 15 amino acids. V lost 2 bases, J lost 8 bases, and 6 bases stayed unmatched.

V and J are TRBV7-9 and TRBJ2-7; TRBD2 matches at 7 bases. CDR3 length equals 16 residues. Germline CDR1 and CDR2: SEHNR and FQNEAQ (reference sequence). Germline trimming cut 1 base from V and 5 bases from J; bases unmatched to any gene: 11. CDR3 DNA: TGTGCCAGCAGCTTAGTTAGTCCGCGGGAGTCCCACGAGCAGTACTTC. The encoded protein is CASSLVSPRESHEQYF.

The chain links TRBV25-1 to TRBJ2-7; tentative D call: TRBD2 (5 bases). Trimming pared 1 base from V and 1 base from J, leaving 8 bases between. The V gene's germline CDR1 is MGHDK and CDR2 SYGVNS. The CDR3 has 14 residues. The CDR3 DNA follows: TGTGCCAGCAGTGAATGGGAGTATTCCTACGAGCAGTACTTC. This translates into CASSEWEYSYEQYF.

This chain uses TRBV10-2 with TRBJ2-1; 7 nucleotides line up with TRBD2. This CDR3 is built from 11 residues. Per the germline V gene, CDR1 is WSHSY and CDR2 is SAAADI. With V trimmed by 7 bases and J by 7 bases, 1 base remained unmatched. CDR3 region: CASMGGNEQFF. CDR3 nucleotides: TGCGCCAGCATGGGAGGGAATGAGCAGTTCTTC.

The rearrangement uses TRBV30 and TRBJ1-4; D perhaps matches TRBD1 (5 bases). The CDR3 consists of 12 residues. The V gene's germline CDR1 is GTSNPN and CDR2 SVGIG (reference sequence). The ends were cut back, 7 bases at V and 4 bases at J, with 10 bases in the middle. CDR3 DNA sequence: TGTGCCTCTAGTGGGGGTAATGAAAAACTGTTTTTT. This encodes CASSGGNEKLFF. The full variable domain, in which reference TRBV30 and TRBJ1-4 provide the parts outside the CDR3, is SQTIHQWPATLVQPVGSPLSLECTVEGTSNPNLYWYRQAAGRGLQLLFYSVGIGQISSEVPQNLSASRPQDRQFILSSKKLLLSDSGFYLCASSGGNEKLFFGSGTQLSVL.

The J gene is TRBJ2-7, the V gene TRBV6-1; TRBD1 or TRBD2 may be the D gene (5 bases each). CDR1 is MNHNS, CDR2 SASEGT, per germline. V gave up 6 bases and J gave up 3 bases, with 12 bases separating them. The CDR3 contains 13 residues. The CDR3 protein is CASRTFGGYEQYF. The CDR3 DNA follows: TGTGCCAGCAGGACCTTTGGGGGCTACGAGCAGTACTTC.

This chain links TRBV18 with TRBJ2-5, with D possibly matching TRBD1 (5 bases). Germline-derived CDR1 and CDR2 are KGHSH and LQKENI. V dropped 3 bases and J dropped 1 base, with 9 bases sitting between them. The CDR3 extends over 14 amino acids. The CDR3 protein is CASSPSRAQETQYF. The CDR3 DNA reads as TGTGCCAGCTCACCGTCCAGGGCCCAAGAGACCCAGTACTTC.

This clone was picked up a small number of times. The chain employs TRBV6-1 and TRBJ2-7, with D uncertain. The CDR3 has 11 residues. Trimming removed 4 bases at V and 9 bases at J, with 10 bases between. In germline, CDR1 is MNHNS, CDR2 SASEGT. CDR3 loop: CASSAVEAQYF. In DNA, the CDR3 is TGTGCCAGCAGTGCAGTTGAAGCGCAGTACTTC.

This chain uses TRBV6-5 with TRBJ2-7; possibly TRBD1 or TRBD2 for D (6 bases each). This CDR3 is built from 15 residues. Germline V gene lookup returns CDR1 MNHEY and CDR2 SVGAGI. Trimming stripped 5 bases from V and 0 bases from J, with 14 bases between. The CDR3 region is CASSRGPSRSYEQYF. CDR3 coding DNA: TGTGCCAGCAGTCGGGGGCCTTCCCGCTCCTACGAGCAGTACTTC.

This chain joins TRBV6-1 and TRBJ2-2; 15 positions agree with TRBD2. Losses at the gene ends were 11 bases for V and 4 bases for J; bases not matched to a gene: 5. This CDR3 comprises 15 residues. In germline, CDR1 is MNHNS, CDR2 SASEGT. Here the CDR3 reads CAGGGLAGGTGELFF. In nucleotides, the CDR3 is TGTGCCGGGGGGGGACTAGCGGGAGGCACCGGGGAGCTGTTTTTT.

This chain links TRBV15 with TRBJ2-1, with a tentative D call TRBD2 (6 bases). There are 13 residues in the CDR3. The germline V and J ends were trimmed by 3 bases and 6 bases, with 9 bases remaining between them. Germline lookup yields CDR1 LNHNV and CDR2 YYDKDF (reference sequence). CDR3 protein: CATSSGRSNEQFF. The CDR3 DNA is TGTGCCACCAGCAGTGGGAGGAGCAATGAGCAGTTCTTC.

The J gene is TRBJ2-1, the V gene TRBV2; TRBD2 might be the D (6 bases). The CDR3 runs 17 residues. Per germline, CDR1 SNHLY and CDR2 FYNNEI. Trimming removed 3 bases at V and 0 bases at J, with 15 bases between. CDR3 DNA: TGTGCCAGCAGTGACTCGCGGGACGGAAGCTCCTACAATGAGCAGTTCTTC. Its protein is CASSDSRDGSSYNEQFF.

The chain carries TRBV9 and TRBJ1-5, with D unclear. Germline assignment: CDR1 SGDLS and CDR2 YYNGEE. CDR3 size: 15 residues. With 4 bases removed from V and 0 bases from J, the gap between germline ends came to 11 bases. CDR3: CASSPAGNSNQPQHF. As DNA, the CDR3 is TGTGCCAGCAGCCCTGCGGGCAATAGCAATCAGCCCCAGCATTTT. Looking up the rest from reference TRBV9 and TRBJ1-5 gives the full variable domain: DSGVTQTPKHLITATGQRVTLRCSPRSGDLSVYWYQQSLDQGLQFLIQYYNGEERAKGNILERFSAQQFPDLHSELNLSSLELGDSALYFCASSPAGNSNQPQHFGDGTRLSIL.

The J gene is TRBJ1-5, the V gene TRBV19, with TRBD1 as a possible D gene (6 bases). This CDR3 has 14 amino acids. Germline V gives CDR1 LNHDA, CDR2 SQIVND (reference sequence). Between the trimmed V and J ends, which lost 10 bases and 7 bases, there was a span of 20 bases. CDR3 bases: TGTGCCACCAAAATACAGGGTCGAGAGCAGCCCCAGCATTTT. Residues: CATKIQGREQPQHF.

The chain is built from TRBV6-5 and TRBJ1-2, with D possibly being TRBD1 (5 bases). The CDR3 totals 14 residues. V gave up 5 bases and J gave up 4 bases, with 14 bases separating them. The germline V gene encodes CDR1 MNHEY and CDR2 SVGAGI. DNA for the CDR3: TGTGCCAGCAGTCCTACAGGCGGGTTCTATGGCTACACCTTC. Protein sequence: CASSPTGGFYGYTF.

This rearrangement joins TRBV5-1 to TRBJ2-2, with 8 bases that match TRBD2. This CDR3 is built from 16 residues. Germline V gives CDR1 SGHRS, CDR2 YFSETQ. With V trimmed by 0 bases and J by 2 bases, 3 bases remained unmatched. DNA for the CDR3: TGCGCCAGCAGCTTGGGGCTAGCGGGTAACACCGGGGAGCTGTTTTTT. Protein sequence: CASSLGLAGNTGELFF. Combining the CDR3 with reference TRBV5-1 and TRBJ2-2 gives the whole variable domain KAGVTQTPRYLIKTRGQQVTLSCSPISGHRSVSWYQQTPGQGLQFLFEYFSETQRNKGNFPGRFSGRQFSNSRSEMNVSTLELGDSALYLCASSLGLAGNTGELFFGEGSRLTVL.

This clone appeared a few times. The genes are TRBV2 and TRBJ1-1; D perhaps matches TRBD1 (5 bases). Germline V gives CDR1 SNHLY, CDR2 FYNNEI. V lost 9 bases, J lost 1 base, and 9 bases lay in between. The CDR3 has 12 residues. CDR3 nucleotides: TGTGCCAGAGTTACAGGGAACACTGAAGCTTTCTTT. Residues: CARVTGNTEAFF.